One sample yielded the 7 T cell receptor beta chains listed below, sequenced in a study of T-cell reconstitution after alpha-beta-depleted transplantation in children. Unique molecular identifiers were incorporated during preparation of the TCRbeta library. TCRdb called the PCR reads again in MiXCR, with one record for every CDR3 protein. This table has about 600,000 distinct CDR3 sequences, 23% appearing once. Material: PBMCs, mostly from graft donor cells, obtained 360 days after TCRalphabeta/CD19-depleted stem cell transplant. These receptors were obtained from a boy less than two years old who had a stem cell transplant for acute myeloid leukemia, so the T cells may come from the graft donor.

In DNA form, the CDR3 reads TGTGCCAGCAGCCTTGGACAGGGTAATAGCAATCAGCCCCAGCATTTT. Translated: CASSLGQGNSNQPQHF. This sequence joins TRBV7-9 and TRBJ1-5, with 8 bases lining up with TRBD1. The CDR3 covers 16 residues. The ends lost 5 bases at V and 0 bases at J; junction bases unmatched: 6. Looked up from germline, CDR1 is SEHNR and CDR2 is FQNEAQ (reference sequence).

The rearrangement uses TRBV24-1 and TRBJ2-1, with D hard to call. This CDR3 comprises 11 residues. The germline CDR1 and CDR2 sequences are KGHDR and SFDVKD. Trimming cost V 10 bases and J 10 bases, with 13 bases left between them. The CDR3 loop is CATGLVGEQFF. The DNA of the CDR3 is TGTGCCACGGGTCTAGTCGGGGAGCAGTTCTTC.

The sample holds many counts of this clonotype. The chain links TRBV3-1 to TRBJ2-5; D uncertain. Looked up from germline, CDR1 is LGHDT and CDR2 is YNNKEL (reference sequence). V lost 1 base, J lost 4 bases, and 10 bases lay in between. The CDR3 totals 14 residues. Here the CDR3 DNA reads TGTGCCAGCAGCCAAGGACTCTCCCTAGAGACCCAGTACTTC. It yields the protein CASSQGLSLETQYF.

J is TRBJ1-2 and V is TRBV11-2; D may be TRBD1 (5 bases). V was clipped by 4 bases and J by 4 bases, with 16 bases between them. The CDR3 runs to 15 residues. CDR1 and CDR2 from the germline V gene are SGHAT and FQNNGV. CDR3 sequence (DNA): TGTGCCAGCAGCTACCGACAGCGGATCCCCTATGGCTACACCTTC. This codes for CASSYRQRIPYGYTF.

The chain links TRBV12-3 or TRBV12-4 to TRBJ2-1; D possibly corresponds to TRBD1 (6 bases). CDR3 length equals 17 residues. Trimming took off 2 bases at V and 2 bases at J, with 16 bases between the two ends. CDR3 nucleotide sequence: TGTGCCAGCAGTTTACCCGATAGAAGGACAGCCTACAATGAGCAGTTCTTC. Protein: CASSLPDRRTAYNEQFF.

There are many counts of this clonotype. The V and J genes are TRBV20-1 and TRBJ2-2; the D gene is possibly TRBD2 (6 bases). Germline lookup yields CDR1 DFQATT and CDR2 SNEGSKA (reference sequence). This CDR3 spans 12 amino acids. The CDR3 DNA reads TGCACAGCCGGGACTCACACCGGGGAGCTGTTTTTT. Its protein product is CTAGTHTGELFF.

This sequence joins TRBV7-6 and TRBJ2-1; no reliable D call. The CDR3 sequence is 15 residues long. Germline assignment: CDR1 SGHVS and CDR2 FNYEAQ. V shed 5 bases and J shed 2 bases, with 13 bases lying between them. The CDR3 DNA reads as TGTGCCAGCAGCCCGCCCGGGCCTGCCTACAATGAGCAGTTCTTC. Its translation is CASSPPGPAYNEQFF.